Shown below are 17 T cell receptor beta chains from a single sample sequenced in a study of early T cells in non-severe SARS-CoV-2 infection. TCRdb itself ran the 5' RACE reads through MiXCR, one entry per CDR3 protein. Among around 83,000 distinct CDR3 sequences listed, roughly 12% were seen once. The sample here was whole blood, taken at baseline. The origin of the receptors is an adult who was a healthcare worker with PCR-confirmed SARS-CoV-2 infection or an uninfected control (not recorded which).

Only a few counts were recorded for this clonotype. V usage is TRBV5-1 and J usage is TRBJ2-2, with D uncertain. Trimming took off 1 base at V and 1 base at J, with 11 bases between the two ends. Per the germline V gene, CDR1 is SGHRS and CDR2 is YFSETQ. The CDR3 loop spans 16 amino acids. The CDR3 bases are TGCGCCAGCAGCTTGCGTGGGGAAAGGAACACCGGGGAGCTGTTTTTT. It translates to CASSLRGERNTGELFF.

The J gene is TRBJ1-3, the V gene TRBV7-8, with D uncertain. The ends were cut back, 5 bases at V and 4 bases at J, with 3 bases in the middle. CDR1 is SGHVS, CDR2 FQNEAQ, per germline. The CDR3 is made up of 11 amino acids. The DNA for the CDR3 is TGTGCCAGCAGCCAGGGAAACACCATATATTTT. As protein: CASSQGNTIYF.

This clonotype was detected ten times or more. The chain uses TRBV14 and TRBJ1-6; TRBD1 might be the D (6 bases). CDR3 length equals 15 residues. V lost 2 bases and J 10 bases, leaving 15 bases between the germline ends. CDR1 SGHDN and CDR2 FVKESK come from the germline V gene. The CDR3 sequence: CASSQLDRFGSPLHF. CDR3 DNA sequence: TGTGCCAGCAGCCAACTCGACAGGTTCGGGTCACCCCTCCACTTT. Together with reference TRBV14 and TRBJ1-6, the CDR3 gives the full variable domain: EAGVTQFPSHSVIEKGQTVTLRCDPISGHDNLYWYRRVMGKEIKFLLHFVKESKQDESGMPNNRFLAERTGGTYSTLKVQPAELEDSGVYFCASSQLDRFGSPLHFGNGTRLTVT.

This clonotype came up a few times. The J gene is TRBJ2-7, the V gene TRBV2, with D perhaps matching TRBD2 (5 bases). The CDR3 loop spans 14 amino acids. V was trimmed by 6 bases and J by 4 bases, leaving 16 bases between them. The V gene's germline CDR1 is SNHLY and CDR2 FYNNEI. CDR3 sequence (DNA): TGTGCCAGCAGGAGGGCCCAACTTCTGTACGAGCAGTACTTC. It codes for CASRRAQLLYEQYF.

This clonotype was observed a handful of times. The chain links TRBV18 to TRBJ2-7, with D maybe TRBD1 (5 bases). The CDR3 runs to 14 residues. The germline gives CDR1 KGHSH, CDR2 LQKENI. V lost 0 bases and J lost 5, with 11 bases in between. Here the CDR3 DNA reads TGTGCCAGCTCACCACCAATCAGGGCCGACGAGCAGTACTTC. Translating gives CASSPPIRADEQYF.

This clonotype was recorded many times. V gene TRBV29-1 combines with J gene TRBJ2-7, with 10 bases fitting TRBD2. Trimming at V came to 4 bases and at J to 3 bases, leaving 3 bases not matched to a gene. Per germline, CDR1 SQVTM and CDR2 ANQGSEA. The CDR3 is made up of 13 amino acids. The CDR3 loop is CSVGSGGNYEQYF. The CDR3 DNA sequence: TGCAGCGTTGGTAGCGGGGGGAACTACGAGCAGTACTTC.

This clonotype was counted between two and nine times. The CDR3 DNA follows: TGTGCCAGCAGCTTACCCCTTAGGGGTGAGCAGTTCTTC. It yields the protein CASSLPLRGEQFF. The chain has TRBV13 and TRBJ2-1; possibly TRBD1 for D (5 bases). V dropped 2 bases and J dropped 9 bases, with 11 bases sitting between them. Germline V gene data show CDR1 as PRHDT and CDR2 as FYEKMQ (reference sequence). CDR3 length equals 13 residues. The entire variable domain, with the rest obtained from reference TRBV13 and TRBJ2-1, is as follows: AAGVIQSPRHLIKEKRETATLKCYPIPRHDTVYWYQQGPGQDPQFLISFYEKMQSDKGSIPDRFSAQQFSDYHSELNMSSLELGDSALYFCASSLPLRGEQFFGPGTRLTVL.

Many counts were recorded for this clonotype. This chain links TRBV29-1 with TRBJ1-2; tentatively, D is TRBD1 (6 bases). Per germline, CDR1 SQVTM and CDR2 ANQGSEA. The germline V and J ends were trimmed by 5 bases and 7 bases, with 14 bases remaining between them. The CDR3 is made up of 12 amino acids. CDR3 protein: CSVPRGGGGYTF. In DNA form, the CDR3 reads TGCAGCGTTCCCAGGGGCGGAGGTGGCTACACCTTC.

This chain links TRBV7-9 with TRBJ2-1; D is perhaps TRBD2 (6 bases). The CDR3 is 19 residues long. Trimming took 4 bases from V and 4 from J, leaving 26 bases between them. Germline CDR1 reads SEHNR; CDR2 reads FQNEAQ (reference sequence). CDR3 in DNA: TGTGCCAGCAGCTCTATGCCCCCTGGCGGGCCGCGGGATTACAATGAGCAGTTCTTC. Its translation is CASSSMPPGGPRDYNEQFF.

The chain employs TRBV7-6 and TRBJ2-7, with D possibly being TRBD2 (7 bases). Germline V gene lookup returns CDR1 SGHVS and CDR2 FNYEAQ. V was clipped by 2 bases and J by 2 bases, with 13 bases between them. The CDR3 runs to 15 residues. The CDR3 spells CASSLSRGGPYEQYF. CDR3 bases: TGTGCCAGCAGCTTATCGCGCGGGGGCCCCTACGAGCAGTACTTC.

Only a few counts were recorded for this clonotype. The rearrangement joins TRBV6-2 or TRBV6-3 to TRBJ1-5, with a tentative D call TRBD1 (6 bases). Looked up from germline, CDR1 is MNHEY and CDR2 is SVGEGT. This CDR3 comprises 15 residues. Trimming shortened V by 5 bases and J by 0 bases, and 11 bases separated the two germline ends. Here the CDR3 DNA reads TGTGCCAGCAGTCCCGGACAGAGTAGCAATCAGCCCCAGCATTTT. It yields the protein CASSPGQSSNQPQHF.

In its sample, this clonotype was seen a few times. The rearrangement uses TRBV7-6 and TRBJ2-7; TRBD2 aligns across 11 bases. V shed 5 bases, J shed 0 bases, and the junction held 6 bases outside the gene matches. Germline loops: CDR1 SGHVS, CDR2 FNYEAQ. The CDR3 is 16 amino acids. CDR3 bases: TGTGCCAGCAGCAGTCTGACTAGCGGGATCTCCTACGAGCAGTACTTC. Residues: CASSSLTSGISYEQYF.

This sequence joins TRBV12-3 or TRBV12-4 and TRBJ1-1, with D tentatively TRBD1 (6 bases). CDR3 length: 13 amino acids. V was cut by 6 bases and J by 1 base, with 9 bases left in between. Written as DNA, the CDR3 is TGTGCCAGCAGGTCGGACAGGAACACTGAAGCTTTCTTT. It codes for CASRSDRNTEAFF.

CDR3 region: CASSPISDSPLHF. The CDR3 DNA follows: TGTGCCAGCTCACCAATATCCGACTCACCCCTCCACTTT. This chain links TRBV18 with TRBJ1-6; the D is unclear. The V end was cut by 2 bases, the J end by 10 bases, with 9 bases between. The CDR3 covers 13 residues. CDR1 and CDR2 (germline): KGHSH, LQKENI. The variable domain in full, completed from reference TRBV18 and TRBJ1-6, reads NAGVMQNPRHLVRRRGQEARLRCSPMKGHSHVYWYRQLPEEGLKFMVYLQKENIIDESGMPKERFSAEFPKEGPSILRIQQVVRGDSAAYFCASSPISDSPLHFGNGTRLTVT.

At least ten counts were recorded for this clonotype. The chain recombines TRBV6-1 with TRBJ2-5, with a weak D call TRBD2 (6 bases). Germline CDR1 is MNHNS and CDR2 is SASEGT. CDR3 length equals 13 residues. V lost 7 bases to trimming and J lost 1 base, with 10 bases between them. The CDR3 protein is CASNAGFQETQYF. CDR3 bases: TGTGCCAGCAATGCGGGGTTCCAAGAGACCCAGTACTTC.

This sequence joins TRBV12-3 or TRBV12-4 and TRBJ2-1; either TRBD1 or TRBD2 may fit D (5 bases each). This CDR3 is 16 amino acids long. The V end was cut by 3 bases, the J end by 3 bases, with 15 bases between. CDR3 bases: TGTGCCAGCAGTTTGAGTTTGAGGGGCTTCTACAATGAGCAGTTCTTC. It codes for CASSLSLRGFYNEQFF.

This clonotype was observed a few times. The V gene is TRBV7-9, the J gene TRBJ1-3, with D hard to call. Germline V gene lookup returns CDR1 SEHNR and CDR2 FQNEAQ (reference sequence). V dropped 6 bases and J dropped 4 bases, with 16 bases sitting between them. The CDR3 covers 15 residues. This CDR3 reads CASSPAQVRGNTIYF. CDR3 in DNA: TGTGCCAGCAGTCCGGCCCAGGTACGAGGAAACACCATATATTTT.